These 19 T cell receptor beta chains originate from one sample sequenced in a study of blood T cell repertoires in COVID-19. Assay used: immunoSEQ multiplex PCR; TCRdb lists only in-frame clones, some missing. The table has around 95,000 clones, 65% to 85% seen once. Sequenced input: peripheral blood. Source of these receptors: a woman of 80 years or more with acute or convalescent COVID-19.

The CDR3: CASSGDRGSYGYTF. DNA for the CDR3: TGTGCCAGCAGCGGCGACAGGGGTTCATACGGCTACACCTTC. V is TRBV5-4 and J is TRBJ1-2; TRBD1 aligns across 8 bases. The V segment lost 4 bases and the J segment 8 bases; nucleotides outside the gene matches: 10. Germline V gene lookup returns CDR1 SGHNT and CDR2 YYREEE (reference sequence). The CDR3 length is 14 residues.

V gene TRBV5-1 combines with J gene TRBJ1-2, with a tentative D call TRBD1 (6 bases). The germline gives CDR1 SGHRS, CDR2 YFSETQ. Between the trimmed V and J ends, which lost 3 bases and 4 bases, there was a span of 7 bases. This CDR3 has 12 residues. CDR3 DNA sequence: TGCGCCAGCAGCTGGGACACCTATGGCTACACCTTC. Protein: CASSWDTYGYTF.

The V call is TRBV7-2, the J call TRBJ1-4; 8 bases are shared with TRBD1. With V trimmed by 5 bases and J by 5 bases, 4 bases remained unmatched. Germline CDR1 is SGHTA and CDR2 is FQGNSA. This CDR3 spans 14 amino acids. DNA for the CDR3: TGTGCCAGCAGCCCCGGGGACAGGAATGAAAAACTGTTTTTT. Translating it yields CASSPGDRNEKLFF.

The chain is built from TRBV27 and TRBJ1-2; 7 bases are shared with TRBD1. This CDR3 has 13 residues. With 3 bases clipped from V and 7 bases from J, the junction kept 5 bases outside the gene matches. Germline CDR1 and CDR2: MNHEY and SMNVEV (reference sequence). The CDR3 bases are TGTGCCAGCAGTTTTAGACAGGGCAGTGGCTACACCTTC. This translates into CASSFRQGSGYTF.

The chain combines TRBV6-2 or TRBV6-3 with TRBJ1-5; 7 nucleotides line up with TRBD1. This CDR3 contains 16 residues. The germline CDR1 and CDR2 sequences are MNHEY and SVGEGT. Trimming at V came to 2 bases and at J to 4 bases, leaving 8 bases not matched to a gene. Here the CDR3 DNA reads TGTGCCAGCAGTTACAAACCGGGACAGTTTAATCAGCCCCAGCATTTT. Its translation is CASSYKPGQFNQPQHF.

The chain has TRBV5-8 and TRBJ1-5; no clear D gene. Trimming shortened V by 3 bases and J by 2 bases, and 9 bases separated the two germline ends. The germline CDR1 and CDR2 sequences are SGHTS and YDEGEE. The CDR3 runs 14 residues. This CDR3 reads CASSSRRGNQPQHF. As DNA, the CDR3 is TGTGCCAGCAGCTCCCGGAGGGGCAATCAGCCCCAGCATTTT.

CDR3 region: CASRPGLSTDTQYF. CDR3 nucleotide sequence: TGTGCCAGCAGACCGGGACTTAGCACAGATACGCAGTATTTT. V is TRBV6-5 and J is TRBJ2-3; D perhaps matches TRBD2 (6 bases). V was pared by 6 bases and J by 0 bases, with 10 bases between. Germline V lookup: CDR1 MNHEY, CDR2 SVGAGI. This CDR3 is built from 14 residues.

CDR3 sequence reads: CASSPTGYSNQPQHF. DNA of the CDR3: TGTGCCAGCTCACCGACAGGTTATAGCAATCAGCCCCAGCATTTT. The chain uses TRBV18 and TRBJ1-5; D may be TRBD1 (6 bases). The CDR3 extends over 15 amino acids. Germline CDR1 and CDR2: KGHSH and LQKENI. Trimming took off 3 bases at V and 0 bases at J, with 9 bases between the two ends. Based on the CDR3 plus reference TRBV18 and TRBJ1-5, the full variable domain is NAGVMQNPRHLVRRRGQEARLRCSPMKGHSHVYWYRQLPEEGLKFMVYLQKENIIDESGMPKERFSAEFPKEGPSILRIQQVVRGDSAAYFCASSPTGYSNQPQHFGDGTRLSIL.

The J gene is TRBJ1-2, the V gene TRBV28; D is ambiguous. Germline values: CDR1 MDHEN, CDR2 SYDVKM. The CDR3 extends over 11 amino acids. Trimming removed 6 bases from V and 2 bases from J, with 4 bases in between. The CDR3 protein is CASRSNYGYTF. The CDR3 DNA reads as TGTGCCAGCAGGTCAAACTATGGCTACACCTTC.

The chain joins TRBV6-5 to TRBJ1-1, with D perhaps TRBD1 (5 bases). CDR3 length equals 14 residues. The germline CDR1 and CDR2 sequences are MNHEY and SVGAGI. Deletions cut 5 bases from V and 1 base from J, with 11 bases between. The CDR3 region is CASSTRQRNTEAFF. CDR3 DNA: TGTGCCAGCAGTACCCGACAGAGGAACACTGAAGCTTTCTTT.

The chain has TRBV20-1 and TRBJ1-4; D unresolved. The CDR3 sequence is 12 residues long. Germline-derived CDR1 and CDR2 are DFQATT and SNEGSKA (reference sequence). The V end was cut by 3 bases, the J end by 11 bases, with 13 bases between. Here the CDR3 reads CSASDPREKLFF. Here the CDR3 DNA reads TGCAGTGCTAGTGACCCTAGGGAGAAACTGTTTTTT.

This chain joins TRBV30 and TRBJ1-1; TRBD1 is a possible D gene (6 bases). Between the trimmed V and J ends, which lost 3 bases and 1 base, there was a span of 9 bases. Looked up from germline, CDR1 is GTSNPN and CDR2 is SVGIG (reference sequence). CDR3 length: 13 residues. The CDR3 here is CAWRKQGNTEAFF. In DNA form, the CDR3 reads TGTGCCTGGAGGAAACAGGGGAACACTGAAGCTTTCTTT.

V gene TRBV6-2 or TRBV6-3 combines with J gene TRBJ1-5; the match to TRBD1 covers 7 bases. Germline CDR1 is MNHEY and CDR2 is SVGEGT. The CDR3 extends over 14 amino acids. J gave up 2 bases and V 5 bases, and 3 bases lay outside the gene matches. This CDR3 is CASSRTGRNQPQHF. In DNA form, the CDR3 reads TGTGCCAGCAGTCGGACAGGCCGCAATCAGCCCCAGCATTTT.

This clone was seen a handful of times. The V gene is TRBV2, the J gene TRBJ1-3; 7 positions agree with TRBD1. The germline gives CDR1 SNHLY, CDR2 FYNNEI. J was trimmed by 2 bases and V by 3 bases; bases with no gene match: 7. CDR3 length: 16 amino acids. In DNA, the CDR3 is TGTGCCAGCAGTGACGGCAGGGGGAATCCTGGAAACACCATATATTTT. Its translation: CASSDGRGNPGNTIYF.

Remarks on this clone: Different DNA sequences within this sample yield the same CDR3. V usage is TRBV12-3 or TRBV12-4 and J usage is TRBJ1-3, with 7 bases matching TRBD1. The CDR3 sequence is 13 residues long. V was pared by 1 base and J by 7 bases, with 1 base of the junction left unmatched. For the CDR3, the DNA is TGTGCCAGCAGTTTAGGCAGGGGGAACACCATATATTTT. Encoded protein: CASSLGRGNTIYF.

The V gene is TRBV28, the J gene TRBJ1-5, with a tentative D call TRBD1 (5 bases). Germline V gene lookup returns CDR1 MDHEN and CDR2 SYDVKM. Trimming removed 6 bases from V and 0 bases from J, with 6 bases in between. The CDR3 sequence is 13 residues long. CDR3 loop: CASRTASNQPQHF. CDR3 coding DNA: TGTGCCAGCAGGACAGCTAGCAATCAGCCCCAGCATTTT.

The chain carries TRBV28 and TRBJ1-1; unclear D gene. The V end lost 6 bases, the J end lost 4 bases, and 9 bases lay between the germline ends. CDR3 length: 12 amino acids. Looked up from germline, CDR1 is MDHEN and CDR2 is SYDVKM. CDR3 amino acids: CASRAAVTEAFF. The CDR3 DNA reads as TGTGCCAGCAGGGCCGCGGTCACTGAAGCTTTCTTT.

The V call is TRBV4-3, the J call TRBJ2-3; maybe TRBD2 (6 bases). The CDR3 is 15 residues long. Germline values: CDR1 LGHNA, CDR2 YSLEER. Trimming pared 3 bases from V and 0 bases from J, leaving 10 bases between. The CDR3, as DNA: TGCGCCAGCAGCCAGCGGGGACTTAGCACAGATACGCAGTATTTT. This encodes CASSQRGLSTDTQYF.

The chain employs TRBV6-2 or TRBV6-3 and TRBJ1-4; D is undetermined. The CDR3 is made up of 14 amino acids. V was trimmed by 2 bases and J by 8 bases, leaving 12 bases between them. Germline values: CDR1 MNHEY, CDR2 SVGEGT. The CDR3 spells CASSYPQTEEKLFF. Here the CDR3 DNA reads TGTGCCAGCAGTTACCCCCAGACGGAGGAAAAACTGTTTTTT.